This T cell receptor (beta chain) emerged from a study of T cells in Graves' hyperthyroidism and ophthalmopathy. This clonotype was seen ten or more times. TCR beta CDR3 regions were amplified from RNA. HTBI primers were the set used in a first-round RT-PCR of the TCR CDR3. TCRdb re-called the multiplex PCR reads with MiXCR, one entry per CDR3 protein. The sample holds hundreds of thousands of distinct CDR3 sequences; roughly 15% are singletons and the top ten take approximately 4.3%. Sequences were obtained from blood. The receptor was derived from a woman in her forties with Graves' ophthalmopathy.

CDR3: CASSPRQTYEQYF. The DNA of the CDR3 is TGCGCCAGCAGCCCCCGACAGACCTACGAGCAGTACTTC. The V and J genes are TRBV4-1 and TRBJ2-7; TRBD1 is a possible D gene (5 bases). The germline V gene encodes CDR1 MGHRA and CDR2 YSYEKL. V lost 4 bases and J 2 bases, leaving 9 bases between the germline ends. This CDR3 contains 13 residues.